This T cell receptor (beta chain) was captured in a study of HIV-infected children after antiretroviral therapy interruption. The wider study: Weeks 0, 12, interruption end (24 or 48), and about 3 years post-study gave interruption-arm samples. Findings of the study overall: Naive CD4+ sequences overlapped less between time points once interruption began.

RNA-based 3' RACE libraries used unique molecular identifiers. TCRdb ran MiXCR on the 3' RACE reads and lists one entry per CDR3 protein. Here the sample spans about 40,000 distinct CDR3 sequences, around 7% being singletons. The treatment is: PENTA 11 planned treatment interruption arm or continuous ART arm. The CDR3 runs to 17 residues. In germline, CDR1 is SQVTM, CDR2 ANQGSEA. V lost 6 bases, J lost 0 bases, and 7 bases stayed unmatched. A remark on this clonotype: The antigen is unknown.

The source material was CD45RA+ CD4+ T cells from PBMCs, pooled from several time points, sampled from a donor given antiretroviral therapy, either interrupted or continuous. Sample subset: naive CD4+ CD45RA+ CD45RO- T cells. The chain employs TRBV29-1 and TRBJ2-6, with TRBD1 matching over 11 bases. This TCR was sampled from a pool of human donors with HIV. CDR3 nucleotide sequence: TGCAGCGTCCACCCCGGGACAGGGGGCTCTGGGGCCAACGTCCTGACTTTC. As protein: CSVHPGTGGSGANVLTF.